This passage covers 25 T cell receptor beta chains from one sample sequenced in a study of regulatory T cells in long-lasting Graves disease. iRepertoire HTBI primers and Arm-PCR of CDR3 regions built TCR beta libraries. TCRdb ran MiXCR on the multiplex PCR reads and lists one entry per CDR3 protein. The sample holds over 300,000 distinct CDR3 sequences; around a fifth are singletons and the top ten take approximately 31%. Specified time point: persistent/refractory GD, antithyroid drugs over 5 years with positive TRAb. Scientists built the TCR library using RNA that was extracted from PBMCs. This sample comprised peripheral blood mononuclear cells (PBMCs), obtained when the disease was refractory, from a patient treated with antithyroid drugs. The receptors come from a female donor with Graves disease.

This clonotype was detected ten times or more. This sequence joins TRBV7-2 and TRBJ1-1; TRBD1 agrees at 8 bases. The CDR3 has 17 residues. V was clipped by 5 bases and J by 0 bases; unmatched bases: 11. Per germline, CDR1 SGHTA and CDR2 FQGNSA. This CDR3 reads CASSIAGGYIMNTEAFF. The CDR3 bases are TGTGCCAGCAGCATTGCAGGGGGCTATATCATGAACACTGAAGCTTTCTTT.

This clonotype was picked up many times. The chain recombines TRBV3-1 with TRBJ1-5; D gene ambiguous. Trimming took 0 bases from V and 7 from J, leaving 13 bases between them. Germline CDR1 and CDR2: LGHDT and YNNKEL (reference sequence). CDR3 size: 15 residues. CDR3 sequence: CASSQDSSYGQPQHF. The CDR3 bases are TGTGCCAGCAGCCAAGATAGCTCTTATGGACAGCCCCAGCATTTT.

The chain has TRBV5-1 and TRBJ2-5; D not resolved. This CDR3 has 14 residues. Germline V gene lookup returns CDR1 SGHRS and CDR2 YFSETQ. V dropped 4 bases and J dropped 4 bases, with 14 bases sitting between them. The CDR3 region has the DNA TGCGCCAGCAGCCTCCCGGATGTGGGAGAGACCCAGTACTTC. It specifies CASSLPDVGETQYF.

At least ten counts were recorded for this clonotype. The chain employs TRBV30 and TRBJ2-7; no definite D call. CDR1 GTSNPN and CDR2 SVGIG come from the germline V gene (reference sequence). Trimming took 5 bases from V and 2 from J, leaving 13 bases between them. This CDR3 spans 13 amino acids. CDR3 nucleotide sequence: TGTGCCTGGGCCATCCTACCCACCTACGAGCAGTACTTC. Protein sequence: CAWAILPTYEQYF.

This clonotype was observed many times. The chain couples TRBV20-1 to TRBJ2-2, with D perhaps TRBD1 (7 bases). Germline CDR1 DFQATT, CDR2 SNEGSKA (reference sequence). The V end lost 0 bases, the J end lost 4 bases, and 12 bases lay between the germline ends. The CDR3 has 15 amino acids. In nucleotides, the CDR3 is TGCAGTGCTAGAGATGCGGGACAGTCCACCGGGGAGCTGTTTTTT. It specifies CSARDAGQSTGELFF.

A note on this clonotype: It may be a read error: a sequence one base away is much more abundant. The chain links TRBV6-1 to TRBJ1-2; D perhaps matches TRBD1 (5 bases). This CDR3 comprises 14 residues. CDR1 and CDR2 from the germline V gene are MNHNS and SASEGT. With 7 bases removed from V and 10 bases from J, the gap between germline ends came to 22 bases. CDR3 sequence (DNA): TGTGCCAGCAATGGTCTGGGGGGAAATGTAGACTACACCTTC. Translation: CASNGLGGNVDYTF.

This clonotype came up many times. The V call is TRBV28, the J call TRBJ1-1; a possible D gene is TRBD1 (5 bases). CDR3 length: 19 amino acids. V was cut by 2 bases and J by 0 bases, with 22 bases left in between. Germline-derived CDR1 and CDR2 are MDHEN and SYDVKM. CDR3 in amino acids: CASSLLFPRGLHMNTEAFF. The CDR3 coding sequence is TGTGCCAGCAGTTTACTTTTCCCTAGGGGATTACACATGAACACTGAAGCTTTCTTT.

V usage is TRBV19 and J usage is TRBJ1-4; 7 bases line up with TRBD1. The CDR3 contains 15 residues. Looked up from germline, CDR1 is LNHDA and CDR2 is SQIVND (reference sequence). With 6 bases clipped from V and 7 bases from J, the junction kept 11 bases outside the gene matches. The CDR3: CASRLTRGRGEKLFF. Written as DNA, the CDR3 is TGTGCCAGTAGATTAACGAGGGGGCGAGGTGAAAAACTGTTTTTT.

The chain employs TRBV27 and TRBJ1-3; 7 positions agree with TRBD1. The junction had 5 bases not matched to a gene; V was cut back by 6 bases and J by 0 bases. Germline V gene sequence: CDR1 MNHEY, CDR2 SMNVEV (reference sequence). This CDR3 has 15 amino acids. The CDR3 is CASSPGTASGNTIYF. CDR3 nucleotide sequence: TGTGCCAGCAGCCCTGGGACAGCCTCTGGAAACACCATATATTTT.

This clonotype appeared a few times. The rearrangement joins TRBV10-1 to TRBJ2-7; D is undetermined. V lost 10 bases and J 2 bases, leaving 21 bases between the germline ends. Per germline, CDR1 WNHNN and CDR2 SYGVQD (reference sequence). The CDR3 spans 15 residues. CDR3 nucleotides: TGCGCCAATAGACGAAGGAGTTCTTGGGCCTACGAGCAGTACTTC. Encoded protein: CANRRRSSWAYEQYF.

Concerning this clonotype itself: This could be a read error, since a much larger clone is one nucleotide away. The V call is TRBV11-2, the J call TRBJ2-7; TRBD1 agrees at 8 bases. CDR1 and CDR2 from the germline V gene are SGHAT and FQNNGV. The V and J ends lost 3 bases and 0 bases, in that order; junction bases with no gene match: 7. CDR3 length: 16 residues. The CDR3 sequence is CASSLTGQEYSYEQYF. The CDR3 DNA reads TGTGCCAGCAGCTTGACGGGACAGGAGTACTCCTACGAGCAGTACTTC.

This clonotype has more than one count but fewer than ten. The V and J genes are TRBV6-1 and TRBJ2-2; the D gene is possibly TRBD1 (6 bases). CDR1 is MNHNS, CDR2 SASEGT, per germline. This CDR3 spans 16 amino acids. V was trimmed by 6 bases and J by 6 bases, leaving 20 bases between them. The CDR3, as DNA: TGTGCCAGCAGCAAGGACAGTTTCCCGGTCTCCGGGGAGCTGTTTTTT. Protein product: CASSKDSFPVSGELFF.

This clonotype was seen repeatedly, ten times or more. J is TRBJ1-2 and V is TRBV14, with D unclear. CDR3 size: 13 residues. V dropped 1 base and J dropped 3 bases, with 6 bases sitting between them. The germline V gene has CDR1 SGHDN and CDR2 FVKESK. The DNA for the CDR3 is TGTGCCAGCAGCCAAGTATCCTACTATGGCTACACCTTC. Translation gives CASSQVSYYGYTF. The whole variable domain, filled in from reference TRBV14 and TRBJ1-2, reads EAGVTQFPSHSVIEKGQTVTLRCDPISGHDNLYWYRRVMGKEIKFLLHFVKESKQDESGMPNNRFLAERTGGTYSTLKVQPAELEDSGVYFCASSQVSYYGYTFGSGTRLTVV.

The chain combines TRBV7-8 with TRBJ2-7; D may be TRBD1 (5 bases). CDR1 is SGHVS and CDR2 is FQNEAQ in the germline V gene. The V gene lost 7 bases and the J gene lost 1 base, with 23 bases spanning the gap. This CDR3 comprises 17 residues. CDR3 DNA: TGTGCCAGCACCCCCGGCCCTCGGCAGGGATCGTCCTACGAGCAGTACTTC. It encodes CASTPGPRQGSSYEQYF.

The rearrangement links TRBV4-3 to TRBJ1-5, with D unclear. The CDR3 is made up of 16 amino acids. Germline V gives CDR1 LGHNA, CDR2 YSLEER. With 0 bases removed from V and 1 base from J, the gap between germline ends came to 10 bases. CDR3 nucleotides: TGCGCCAGCAGCCAAGAAGGCTCTGGCAGCAATCAGCCCCAGCATTTT. It codes for CASSQEGSGSNQPQHF.

This clonotype was detected many times. The rearrangement links TRBV6-1 to TRBJ1-2; D gene uncertain. V was clipped by 1 base and J by 8 bases, with 8 bases between them. This CDR3 is 12 amino acids long. The V gene's germline CDR1 is MNHNS and CDR2 SASEGT. The CDR3 DNA sequence: TGTGCCAGCAGTGAAGGAAGATCGGGCTACACCTTC. Encoded protein: CASSEGRSGYTF.

This clonotype was counted a few times. J is TRBJ2-7 and V is TRBV3-1, with 7 bases lining up with TRBD2. After removal of 6 bases from V and 2 bases from J, the junction contained 7 bases not matched to a gene. Germline CDR1 LGHDT, CDR2 YNNKEL (reference sequence). The CDR3 contains 14 residues. CDR3 sequence (DNA): TGTGCCAGCAGTCCGAGCGGGAAGACCTACGAGCAGTACTTC. This codes for CASSPSGKTYEQYF.

This clonotype came up a few times. The gene calls are TRBV7-2 and TRBJ2-5, with 13 positions matching TRBD2. V shed 5 bases and J 7 bases; nucleotides not matched to a gene: 10. In germline, CDR1 is SGHTA, CDR2 FQGNSA. This CDR3 comprises 16 residues. CDR3 bases: TGTGCCAGCAGCAGACTAGCGGGGGGTACCTGGGGGACCCAGTACTTC. It translates to CASSRLAGGTWGTQYF.

This clonotype was recorded a few times. This rearrangement joins TRBV7-9 to TRBJ2-3; possible D gene TRBD2, 5 bases. This CDR3 is 14 amino acids long. The germline CDR1 and CDR2 sequences are SEHNR and FQNEAQ (reference sequence). Trimming left V 0 bases short and J 3 bases short, with 7 bases between. DNA of the CDR3: TGTGCCAGCAGCTTAGCAGGAGGTACAGATACGCAGTATTTT. Translating it yields CASSLAGGTDTQYF.

The V and J genes are TRBV13 and TRBJ1-6; unclear D gene. The V end lost 5 bases, the J end lost 0 bases, and 20 bases lay between the germline ends. Germline lookup yields CDR1 PRHDT and CDR2 FYEKMQ (reference sequence). This CDR3 has 19 amino acids. The DNA for the CDR3 is TGTGCCAGCAGCGCCGCCCTTGGGATGAAATCCTCCTATAATTCACCCCTCCACTTT. This codes for CASSAALGMKSSYNSPLHF.

The gene calls are TRBV7-9 and TRBJ1-1; no reliable D call. Germline CDR1 SEHNR, CDR2 FQNEAQ (reference sequence). V was cut by 1 base and J by 0 bases, with 9 bases left in between. The CDR3 has 15 amino acids. CDR3 loop: CASSLVGRMNTEAFF. The CDR3 nucleotides are TGTGCCAGCAGCTTAGTCGGCAGAATGAACACTGAAGCTTTCTTT.

This clonotype occurred many times. The chain couples TRBV2 to TRBJ2-7, with 7 positions matching TRBD2. This CDR3 has 13 amino acids. The germline V gene has CDR1 SNHLY and CDR2 FYNNEI. V trimming: 7 bases; J trimming: 5 bases; junction bases outside the gene matches: 8. The CDR3 sequence: CASTGQGGDEQYF. CDR3 bases: TGTGCCAGCACTGGGCAGGGAGGGGACGAGCAGTACTTC.

There are many counts of this clonotype. The chain combines TRBV3-1 with TRBJ2-5; a weak D match, TRBD1 (6 bases). V dropped 0 bases and J dropped 4 bases, with 9 bases sitting between them. Germline CDR1 and CDR2: LGHDT and YNNKEL (reference sequence). The length of the CDR3 is 14 residues. The CDR3 region has the DNA TGTGCCAGCAGCCAAGACAGGGGCAGAGAGACCCAGTACTTC. Translated: CASSQDRGRETQYF.

The chain joins TRBV2 to TRBJ2-7; TRBD2 is a possible D gene (6 bases). The CDR3 totals 14 residues. Germline V lookup: CDR1 SNHLY, CDR2 FYNNEI. The V and J ends lost 6 bases and 4 bases respectively, with 16 bases between them. In nucleotides, the CDR3 is TGTGCCAGCAGAAACCGGGGGACCGATTACGAGCAGTACTTC. It codes for CASRNRGTDYEQYF. Together with reference TRBV2 and TRBJ2-7, the CDR3 gives the full variable domain: EPEVTQTPSHQVTQMGQEVILRCVPISNHLYFYWYRQILGQKVEFLVSFYNNEISEKSEIFDDQFSVERPDGSNFTLKIRSTKLEDSAMYFCASRNRGTDYEQYFGPGTRLTVT.

This clonotype has a count of ten or more. The chain couples TRBV28 to TRBJ2-7; no clear D. The CDR3 consists of 16 residues. V gave up 3 bases and J gave up 4 bases, with 19 bases separating them. The germline V gene has CDR1 MDHEN and CDR2 SYDVKM. This CDR3 reads CASSLFSRHPIYEQYF. DNA for the CDR3: TGTGCCAGCAGTTTGTTTTCCAGGCACCCGATTTACGAGCAGTACTTC.